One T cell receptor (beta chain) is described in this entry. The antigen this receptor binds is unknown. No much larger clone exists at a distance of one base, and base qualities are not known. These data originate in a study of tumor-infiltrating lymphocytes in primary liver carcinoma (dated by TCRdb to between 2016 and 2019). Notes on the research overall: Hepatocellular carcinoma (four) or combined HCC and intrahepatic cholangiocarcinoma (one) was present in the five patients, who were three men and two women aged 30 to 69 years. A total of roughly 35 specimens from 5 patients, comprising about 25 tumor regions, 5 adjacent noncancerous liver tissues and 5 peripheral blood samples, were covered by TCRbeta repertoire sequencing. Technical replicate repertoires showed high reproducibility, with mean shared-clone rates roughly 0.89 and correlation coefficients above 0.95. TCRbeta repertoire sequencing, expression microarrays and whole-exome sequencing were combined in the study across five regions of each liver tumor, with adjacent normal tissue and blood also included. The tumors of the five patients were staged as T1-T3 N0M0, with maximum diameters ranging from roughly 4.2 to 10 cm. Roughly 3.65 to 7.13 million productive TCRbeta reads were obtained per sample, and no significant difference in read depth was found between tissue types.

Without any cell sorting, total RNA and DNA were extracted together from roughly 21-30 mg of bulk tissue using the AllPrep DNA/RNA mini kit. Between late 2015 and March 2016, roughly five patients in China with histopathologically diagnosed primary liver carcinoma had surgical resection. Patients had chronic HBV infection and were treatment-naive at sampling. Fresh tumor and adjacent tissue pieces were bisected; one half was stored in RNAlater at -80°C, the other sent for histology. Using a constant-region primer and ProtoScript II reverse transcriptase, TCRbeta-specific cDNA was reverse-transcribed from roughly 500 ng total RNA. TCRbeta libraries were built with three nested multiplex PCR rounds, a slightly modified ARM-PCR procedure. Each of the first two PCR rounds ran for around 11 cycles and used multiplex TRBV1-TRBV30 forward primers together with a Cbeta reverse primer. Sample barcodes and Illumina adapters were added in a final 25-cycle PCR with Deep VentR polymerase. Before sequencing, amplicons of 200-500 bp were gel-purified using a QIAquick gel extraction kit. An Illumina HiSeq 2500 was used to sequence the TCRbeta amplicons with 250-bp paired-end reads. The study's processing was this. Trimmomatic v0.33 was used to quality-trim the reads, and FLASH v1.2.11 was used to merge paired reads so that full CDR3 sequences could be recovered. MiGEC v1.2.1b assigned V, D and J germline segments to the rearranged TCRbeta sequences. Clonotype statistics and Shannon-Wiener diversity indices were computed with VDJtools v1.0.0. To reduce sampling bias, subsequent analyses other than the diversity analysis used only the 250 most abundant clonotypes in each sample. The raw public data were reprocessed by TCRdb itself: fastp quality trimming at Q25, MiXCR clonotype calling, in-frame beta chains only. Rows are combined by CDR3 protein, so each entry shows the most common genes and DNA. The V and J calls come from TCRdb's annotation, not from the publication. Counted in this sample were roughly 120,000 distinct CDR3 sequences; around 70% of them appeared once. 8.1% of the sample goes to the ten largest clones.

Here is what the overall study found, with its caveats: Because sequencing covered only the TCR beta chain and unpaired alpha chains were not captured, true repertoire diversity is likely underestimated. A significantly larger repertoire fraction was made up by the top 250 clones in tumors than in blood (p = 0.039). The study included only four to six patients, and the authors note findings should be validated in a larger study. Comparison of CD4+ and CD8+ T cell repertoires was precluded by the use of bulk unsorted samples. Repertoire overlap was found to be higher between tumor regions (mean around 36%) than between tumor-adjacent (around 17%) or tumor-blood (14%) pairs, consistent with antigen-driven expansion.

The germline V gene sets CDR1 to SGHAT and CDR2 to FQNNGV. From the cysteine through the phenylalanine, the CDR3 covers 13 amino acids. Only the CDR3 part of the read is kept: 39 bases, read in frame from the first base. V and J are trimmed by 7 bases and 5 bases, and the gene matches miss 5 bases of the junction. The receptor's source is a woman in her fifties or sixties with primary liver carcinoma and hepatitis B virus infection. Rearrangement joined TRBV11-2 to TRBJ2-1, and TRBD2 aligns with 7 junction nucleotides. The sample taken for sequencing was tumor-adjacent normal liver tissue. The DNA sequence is TGTGCCAGCATCAGCGGGATGCACAATGAGCAGTTCTTC. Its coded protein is CASISGMHNEQFF.